Listed here is a single TCR beta chain. Its antigen is undetermined. The entry originates in a study of cytomegalovirus exposure and HLA in healthy donors. Study-wide results and limits: Later analysis revealed greater clonal expansion in HLA-associated TCR beta chains than in equally common others.

Both 60 Vbeta primers and 13 Jbeta primers went into the PCR. The assay was immunoSEQ multiplex PCR, and TCRdb's table has in-frame clones only and misses some. This sample yields some 100,000 clones, of which 76% are seen a single time; 7% to 9% belongs to the top ten. The CDR3 length is 16 residues. J was trimmed by 7 bases and V by 1 base; bases with no gene match: 6. Germline V lookup: CDR1 MGHDK, CDR2 SYGVNS. The receptor comes from a woman aged 45-59 years in good health and CMV-seropositive. The V and J genes are TRBV25-1 and TRBJ2-2; the match to TRBD1 covers 10 bases. The sample taken for sequencing was PBMCs. The CDR3, as DNA: TGTGCCAGCAGTGAATTGACAGGGGGCGCCGTCGGGGAGCTGTTTTTT. This gives the protein CASSELTGGAVGELFF.